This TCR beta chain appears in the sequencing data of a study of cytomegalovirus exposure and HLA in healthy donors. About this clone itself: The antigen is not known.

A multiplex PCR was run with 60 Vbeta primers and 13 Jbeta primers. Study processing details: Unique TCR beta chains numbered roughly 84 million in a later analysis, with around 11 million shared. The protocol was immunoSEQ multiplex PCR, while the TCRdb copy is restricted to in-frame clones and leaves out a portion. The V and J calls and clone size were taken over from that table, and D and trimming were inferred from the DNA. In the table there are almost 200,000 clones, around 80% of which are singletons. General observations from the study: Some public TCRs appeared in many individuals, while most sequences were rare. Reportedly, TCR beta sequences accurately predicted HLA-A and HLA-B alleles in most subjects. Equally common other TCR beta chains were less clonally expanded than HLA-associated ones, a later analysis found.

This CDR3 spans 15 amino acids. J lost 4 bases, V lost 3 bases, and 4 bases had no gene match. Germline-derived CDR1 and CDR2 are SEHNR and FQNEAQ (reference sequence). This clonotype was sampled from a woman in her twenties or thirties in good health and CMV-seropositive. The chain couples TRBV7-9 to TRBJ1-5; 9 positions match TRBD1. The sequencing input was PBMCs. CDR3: CASSLGTGTNQPQHF. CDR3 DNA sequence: TGTGCCAGCAGCTTGGGGACAGGGACAAATCAGCCCCAGCATTTT.